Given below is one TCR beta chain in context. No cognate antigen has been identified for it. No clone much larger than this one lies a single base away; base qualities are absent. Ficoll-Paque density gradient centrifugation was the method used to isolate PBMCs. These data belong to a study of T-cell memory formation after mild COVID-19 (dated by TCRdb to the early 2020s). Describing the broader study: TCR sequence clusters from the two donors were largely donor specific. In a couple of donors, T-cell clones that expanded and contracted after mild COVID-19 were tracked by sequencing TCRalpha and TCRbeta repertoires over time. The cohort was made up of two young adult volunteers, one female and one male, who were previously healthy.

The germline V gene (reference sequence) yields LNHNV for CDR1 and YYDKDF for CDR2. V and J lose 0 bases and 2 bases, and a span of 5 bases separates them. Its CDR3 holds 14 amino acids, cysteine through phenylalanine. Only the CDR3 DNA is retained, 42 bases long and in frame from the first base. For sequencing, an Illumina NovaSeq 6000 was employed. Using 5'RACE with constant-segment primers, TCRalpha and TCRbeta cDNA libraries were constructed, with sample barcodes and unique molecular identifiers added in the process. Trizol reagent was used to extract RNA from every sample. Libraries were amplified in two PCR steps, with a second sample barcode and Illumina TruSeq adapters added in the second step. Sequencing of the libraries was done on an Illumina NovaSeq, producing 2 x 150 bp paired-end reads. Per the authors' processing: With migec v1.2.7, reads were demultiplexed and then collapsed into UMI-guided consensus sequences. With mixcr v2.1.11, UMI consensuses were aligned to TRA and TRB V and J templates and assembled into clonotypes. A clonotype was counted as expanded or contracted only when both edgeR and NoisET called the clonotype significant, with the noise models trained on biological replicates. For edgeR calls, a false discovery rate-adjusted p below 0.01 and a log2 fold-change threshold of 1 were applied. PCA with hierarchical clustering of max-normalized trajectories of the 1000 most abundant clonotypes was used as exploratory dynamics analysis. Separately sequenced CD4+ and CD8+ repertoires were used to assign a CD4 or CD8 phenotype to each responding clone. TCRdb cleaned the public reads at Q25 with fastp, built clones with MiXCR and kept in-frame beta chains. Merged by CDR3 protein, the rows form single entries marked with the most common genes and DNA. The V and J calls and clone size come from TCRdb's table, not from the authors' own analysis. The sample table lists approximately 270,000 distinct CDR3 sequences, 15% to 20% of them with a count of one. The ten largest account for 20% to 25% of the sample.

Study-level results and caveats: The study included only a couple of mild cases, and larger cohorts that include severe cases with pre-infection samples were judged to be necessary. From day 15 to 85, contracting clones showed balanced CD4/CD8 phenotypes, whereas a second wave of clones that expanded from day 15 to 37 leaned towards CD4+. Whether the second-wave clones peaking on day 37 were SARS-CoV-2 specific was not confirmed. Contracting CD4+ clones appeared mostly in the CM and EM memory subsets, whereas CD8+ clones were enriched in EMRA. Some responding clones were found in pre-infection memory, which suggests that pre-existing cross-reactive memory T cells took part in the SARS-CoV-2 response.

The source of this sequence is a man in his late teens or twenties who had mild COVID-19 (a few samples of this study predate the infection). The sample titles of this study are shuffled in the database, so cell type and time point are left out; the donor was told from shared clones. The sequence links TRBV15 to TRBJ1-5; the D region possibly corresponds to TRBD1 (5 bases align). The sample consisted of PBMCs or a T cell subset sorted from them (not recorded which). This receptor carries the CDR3 CATSREGGNQPQHF. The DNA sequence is TGTGCCACCAGCAGAGAGGGGGGCAATCAGCCCCAGCATTTT.